This T cell receptor (beta chain) was sequenced for a study of cytomegalovirus exposure and HLA in healthy donors. Study details: Of several hundred genotyped donors, about 80% clustered with self-reported Caucasian donors. Study-wide findings and caveats: As immune exposure information, only CMV serostatus was available. It was in a later analysis that TCR association rates were seen to vary by HLA locus, highest for DRB1 and lowest for HLA-C.

This CDR3 is 16 amino acids long. V shed 5 bases and J 8 bases; nucleotides not matched to a gene: 11. CDR1 and CDR2 (germline): MGHDK, SYGVNS. To note about this clone: The antigen is not known.

PCR used 60 Vbeta primers and 13 Jbeta primers. Some clones are missing from TCRdb's copy, which holds only in-frame ones; the method was immunoSEQ multiplex PCR. Of approximately 85,000 clones listed, about 82% are singletons. This chain links TRBV25-1 with TRBJ2-1, with 11 bases identical to TRBD2. This clonotype was sampled from a man aged 25 to 40 in good health and CMV-seronegative. Sequencing input: PBMCs. The DNA of the CDR3 is TGTGCCAGCAGTCCCCATCCTAGCGGGAGGAACGATGAGCAGTTCTTC. Protein: CASSPHPSGRNDEQFF.